This T cell receptor beta chain appears in the sequencing data of a study of cytomegalovirus exposure and HLA in healthy donors. Study details: Clustering assigned approximately 79% of the roughly 370 genotyped donors to the Caucasian-associated ancestry cluster.

The CDR3 sequence is 16 residues long. Germline CDR1 is SGHNT and CDR2 is YYREEE (reference sequence). V was trimmed by 4 bases and J by 2 bases, leaving 17 bases between them. Whole-study findings and limits: In vitro data verified a few CMV-associated chains as specific for CMV antigens.

Note on this clone: The antigen remains unidentified.

The PCR was carried out with 60 Vbeta primers and 13 Jbeta primers. Clones were sequenced by immunoSEQ multiplex PCR, and TCRdb holds only the in-frame ones, with some missing. Its table lists tens of thousands of clones. The source is a middle-aged man in good health and CMV-seronegative. The chain carries TRBV5-4 and TRBJ2-3; TRBD2 is a possible D gene (6 bases). The sequencing input was PBMCs. DNA of the CDR3: TGTGCCAGCAGCGTACTAGCTTTCTCTAACACAGATACGCAGTATTTT. It specifies CASSVLAFSNTDTQYF.